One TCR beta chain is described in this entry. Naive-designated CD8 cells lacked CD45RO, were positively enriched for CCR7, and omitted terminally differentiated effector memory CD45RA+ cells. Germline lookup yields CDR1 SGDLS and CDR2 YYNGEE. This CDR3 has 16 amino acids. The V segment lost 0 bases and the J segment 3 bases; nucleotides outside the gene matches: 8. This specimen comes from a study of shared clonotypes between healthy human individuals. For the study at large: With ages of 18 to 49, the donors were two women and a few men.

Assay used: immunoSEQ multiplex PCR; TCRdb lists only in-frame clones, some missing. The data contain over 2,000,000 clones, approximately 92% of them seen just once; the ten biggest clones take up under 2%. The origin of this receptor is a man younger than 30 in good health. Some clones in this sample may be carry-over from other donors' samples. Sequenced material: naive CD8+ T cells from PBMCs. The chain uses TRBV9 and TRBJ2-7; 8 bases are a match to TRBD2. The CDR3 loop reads CASSVGVGRAIYEQYF. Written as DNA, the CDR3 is TGTGCCAGCAGCGTAGGGGTCGGGAGGGCCATCTACGAGCAGTACTTC.